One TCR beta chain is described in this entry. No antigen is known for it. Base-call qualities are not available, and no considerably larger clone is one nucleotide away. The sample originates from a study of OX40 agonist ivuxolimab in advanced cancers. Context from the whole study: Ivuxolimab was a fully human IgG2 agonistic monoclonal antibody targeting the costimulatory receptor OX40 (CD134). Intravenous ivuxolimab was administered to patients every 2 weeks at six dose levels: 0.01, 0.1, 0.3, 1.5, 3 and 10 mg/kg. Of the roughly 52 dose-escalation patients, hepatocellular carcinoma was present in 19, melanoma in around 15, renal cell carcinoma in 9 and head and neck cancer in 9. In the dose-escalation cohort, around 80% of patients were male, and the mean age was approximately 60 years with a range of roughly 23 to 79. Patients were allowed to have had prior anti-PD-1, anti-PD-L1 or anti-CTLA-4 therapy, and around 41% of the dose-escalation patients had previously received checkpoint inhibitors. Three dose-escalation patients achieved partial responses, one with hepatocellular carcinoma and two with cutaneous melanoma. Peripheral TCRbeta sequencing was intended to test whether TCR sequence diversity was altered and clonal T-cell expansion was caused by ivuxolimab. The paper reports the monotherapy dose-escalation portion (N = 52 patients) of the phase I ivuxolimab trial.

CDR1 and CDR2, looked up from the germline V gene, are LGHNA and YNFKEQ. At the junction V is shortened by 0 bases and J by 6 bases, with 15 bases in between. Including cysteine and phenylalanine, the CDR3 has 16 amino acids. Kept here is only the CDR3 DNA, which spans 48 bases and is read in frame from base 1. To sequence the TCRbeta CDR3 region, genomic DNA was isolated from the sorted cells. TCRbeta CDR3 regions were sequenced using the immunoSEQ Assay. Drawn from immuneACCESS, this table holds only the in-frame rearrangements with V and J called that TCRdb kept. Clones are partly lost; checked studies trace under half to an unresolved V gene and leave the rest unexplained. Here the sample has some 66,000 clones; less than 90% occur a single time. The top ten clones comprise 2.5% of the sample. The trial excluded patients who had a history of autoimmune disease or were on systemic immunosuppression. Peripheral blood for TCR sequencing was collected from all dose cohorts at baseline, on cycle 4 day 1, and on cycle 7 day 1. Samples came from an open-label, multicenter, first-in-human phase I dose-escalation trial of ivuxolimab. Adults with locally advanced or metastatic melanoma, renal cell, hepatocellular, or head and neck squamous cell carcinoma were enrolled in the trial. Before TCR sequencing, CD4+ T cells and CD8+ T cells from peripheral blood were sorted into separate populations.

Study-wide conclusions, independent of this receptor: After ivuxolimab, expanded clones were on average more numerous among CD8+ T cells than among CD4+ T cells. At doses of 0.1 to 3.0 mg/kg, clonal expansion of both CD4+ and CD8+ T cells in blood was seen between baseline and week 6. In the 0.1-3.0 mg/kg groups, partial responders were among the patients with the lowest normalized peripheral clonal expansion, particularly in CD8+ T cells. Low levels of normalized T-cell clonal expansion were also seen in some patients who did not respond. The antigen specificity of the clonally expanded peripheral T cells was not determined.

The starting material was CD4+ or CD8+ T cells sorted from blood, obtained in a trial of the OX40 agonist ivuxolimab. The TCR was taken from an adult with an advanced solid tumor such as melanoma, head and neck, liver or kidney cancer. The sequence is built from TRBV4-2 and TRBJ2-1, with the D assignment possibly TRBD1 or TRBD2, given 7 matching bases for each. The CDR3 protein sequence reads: CASSQDIRGGGNEQFF. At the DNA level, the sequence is TGTGCCAGCAGCCAAGATATCAGGGGGGGAGGCAATGAGCAGTTCTTC.